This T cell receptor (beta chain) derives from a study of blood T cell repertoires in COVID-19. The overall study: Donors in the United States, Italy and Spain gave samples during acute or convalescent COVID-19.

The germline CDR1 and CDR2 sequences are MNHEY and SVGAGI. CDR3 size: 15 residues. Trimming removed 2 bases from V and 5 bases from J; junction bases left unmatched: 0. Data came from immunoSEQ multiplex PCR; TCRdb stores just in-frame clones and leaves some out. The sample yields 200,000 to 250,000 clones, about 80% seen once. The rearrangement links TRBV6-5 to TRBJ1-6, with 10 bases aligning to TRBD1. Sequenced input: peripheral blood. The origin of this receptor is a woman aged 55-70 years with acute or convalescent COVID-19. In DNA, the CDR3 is TGTGCCAGCAGTTACGGGACAGGGGATAATTCACCCCTCCACTTT. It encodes CASSYGTGDNSPLHF.